This T cell receptor (beta chain) was documented in a study of T cells in localized non-small cell lung cancer. With regard to this clone: Its antigen is not known.

Trimming removed 6 bases at V and 3 bases at J, with 11 bases between. The CDR3 spans 13 residues. Germline V gene sequence: CDR1 ENHRY, CDR2 SYGVKD. Some clones are missing from TCRdb's copy, which holds only in-frame ones; the method was immunoSEQ multiplex PCR. The sample carries just over 20,000 clones, 65% to 85% recorded once. Whole-study results and caveats: Appearances in adjacent lung were noted for a median about 60 of the top 100 tumor clones.

This rearrangement joins TRBV10-3 to TRBJ1-1; D might be TRBD1 (5 bases). The source material was peripheral blood, sampled before any cancer treatment. The origin of this receptor is a man aged 40 to 75 with stage I lung adenocarcinoma. The CDR3 nucleotides are TGTGCCATCAGGCAGGGAAGTGACACTGAAGCTTTCTTT. Protein: CAIRQGSDTEAFF.